These 5 T cell receptor beta chains came from one sample sequenced in a study of T-cell reconstitution after alpha-beta-depleted transplantation in children. Preparation of the TCRbeta library involved a method that used unique molecular identifiers. Each CDR3 protein gets one entry after TCRdb re-called the PCR reads with MiXCR. The data show under 450,000 distinct CDR3 sequences, less than 15% seen once. The sample was PBMCs, taken from the stem cell graft. The receptors here all came from a human donor who donated a stem cell graft to a child with Fanconi anemia.

This clonotype came up a few times. The J gene is TRBJ2-7, the V gene TRBV6-1; weak D call: TRBD2 (6 bases). Germline V lookup: CDR1 MNHNS, CDR2 SASEGT. V gave up 6 bases and J gave up 2 bases, with 14 bases separating them. The CDR3 has 14 residues. The CDR3 loop reads CASSPTGSTYEQYF. The CDR3 region has the DNA TGTGCCAGCAGCCCCACCGGGAGCACCTACGAGCAGTACTTC.

The chain has TRBV2 and TRBJ1-5; tentatively, D is TRBD1 (5 bases). Germline assignment: CDR1 SNHLY and CDR2 FYNNEI. The CDR3 is 14 residues long. V lost 6 bases and J lost 4, with 13 bases in between. This chain's CDR3 is CASSYGTYNQPQHF. In DNA form, the CDR3 reads TGTGCCAGCAGCTATGGGACCTATAATCAGCCCCAGCATTTT.

V usage is TRBV10-3 and J usage is TRBJ1-1; 7 nucleotides agree with TRBD1. The CDR3 extends over 14 amino acids. Germline lookup yields CDR1 ENHRY and CDR2 SYGVKD. With 3 bases clipped from V and 4 bases from J, the junction kept 5 bases outside the gene matches. CDR3 DNA sequence: TGTGCCATCAGTGACCAACAGGGGAGCACTGAAGCTTTCTTT. This gives the protein CAISDQQGSTEAFF.

The chain joins TRBV18 to TRBJ2-5; possible D gene TRBD2, 7 bases. V lost 8 bases and J 2 bases, leaving 15 bases between the germline ends. Germline V lookup: CDR1 KGHSH, CDR2 LQKENI. The CDR3 contains 14 residues. The CDR3 region is CASAARGTQETQYF. Written as DNA, the CDR3 is TGTGCCAGCGCGGCGCGGGGGACACAAGAGACCCAGTACTTC.

The rearrangement links TRBV6-2 or TRBV6-3 to TRBJ2-7; D is unresolved. CDR3 length: 11 residues. The V gene lost 8 bases and the J gene lost 6 bases, with 11 bases spanning the gap. Germline assignment: CDR1 MNHEY and CDR2 SVGEGT. CDR3 loop: CASALWGEQYF. DNA for the CDR3: TGTGCCAGCGCCCTGTGGGGCGAGCAGTACTTC.